The present T cell receptor beta chain was sequenced within a study of blood T cell repertoires in COVID-19. V dropped 3 bases and J dropped 10 bases, with 12 bases sitting between them. The length of the CDR3 is 12 residues. From germline, CDR1 is SGHDN and CDR2 FVKESK. This clone came up a few times. In the study's own analysis: Amplification with reference gene primers provided the estimates of nucleated cell counts. Data came from immunoSEQ multiplex PCR; TCRdb stores just in-frame clones and leaves some out. V and J calls and clone size are those listed in that table; D and trimming were worked out from the DNA. Among over 300,000 clones listed, 70% to 90% were seen once.

This sequence was found in a man aged 25-45 years who had recovered from COVID-19. V is TRBV14 and J is TRBJ1-1; possibly TRBD1 for D (5 bases). The sequenced sample was PBMCs or T cells enriched from blood (not recorded which). The CDR3 nucleotides read TGTGCCAGCAGCCACGGAGGGGCGCGAGCTTTCTTT. As protein: CASSHGGARAFF.